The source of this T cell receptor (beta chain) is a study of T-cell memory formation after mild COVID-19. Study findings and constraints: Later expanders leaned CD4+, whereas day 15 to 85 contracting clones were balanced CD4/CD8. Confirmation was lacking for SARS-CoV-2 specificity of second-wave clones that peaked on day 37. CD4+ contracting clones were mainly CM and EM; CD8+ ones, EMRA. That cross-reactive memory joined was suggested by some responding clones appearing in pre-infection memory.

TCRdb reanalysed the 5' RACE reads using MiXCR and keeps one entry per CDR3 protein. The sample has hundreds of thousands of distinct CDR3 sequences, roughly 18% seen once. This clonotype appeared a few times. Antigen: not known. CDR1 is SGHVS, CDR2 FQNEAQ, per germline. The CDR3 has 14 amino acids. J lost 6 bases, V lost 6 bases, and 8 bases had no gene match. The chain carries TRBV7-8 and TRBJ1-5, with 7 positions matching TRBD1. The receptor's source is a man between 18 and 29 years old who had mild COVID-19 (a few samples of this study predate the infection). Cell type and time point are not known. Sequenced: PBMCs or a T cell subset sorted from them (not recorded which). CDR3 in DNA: TGTGCCAGCAGGAATGACAGGGAGGGTCAGCCCCAGCATTTT. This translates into CASRNDREGQPQHF.